Listed below are T cell receptor beta chains from one sample, sequenced in a study of cytomegalovirus exposure and HLA in healthy donors. The repertoire was sequenced with immunoSEQ multiplex PCR; TCRdb's copy has only in-frame clones and lacks some. The sample yields more than 85,000 clones, roughly 90% seen once. Source material: PBMCs. The receptors were sampled from a woman aged 30 to 39 in good health and CMV-seropositive. Both conserved end residues are part of each CDR3. A D gene is named only where the DNA matches it firmly. The size entry is marked missing in some rows and otherwise reads once, few, many or a size class.

V	D	size	J	DNA	CDR3
TRBV11-1	.	.	TRBJ1-4	TGTGCCAGCACCCACCAGGGTCTGGAGAAACTGTTTTTT	CASTHQGLEKLFF
TRBV6-5	TRBD1	.	TRBJ1-2	TGTGCCAGCCACCTGGACAGGTGGCATGGCTACACCTTC	CASHLDRWHGYTF
TRBV6-5	TRBD2	once	TRBJ2-1	TGTGCCAGCAGTTACCGGGACTATAAAAATGAGCAGTTCTTC	CASSYRDYKNEQFF
TRBV19	.	.	TRBJ2-7	TGTGCCAGTAGTACACGCAGGGTTGGTGACCCCTACGAGCAGTACTTC	CASSTRRVGDPYEQYF
TRBV30	TRBD1	.	TRBJ2-7	TGTGCCTGTGGGACAGGGGTATCCTACGAGCAGTACTTC	CACGTGVSYEQYF
TRBV7-9	.	.	TRBJ1-1	TGTGCCAGCAGCTCGTGGACAGCGAACACTGAAGCTTTCTTT	CASSSWTANTEAFF
TRBV5-6	.	once	TRBJ2-5	TGTGCCAGCAGCTCACCGAGGGGAGGAGAGACCCAGTACTTC	CASSSPRGGETQYF
TRBV10-3	.	.	TRBJ1-1	TGTGCCATCAGCCCTGAGGTCACGAACACTGAAGCTTTCTTT	CAISPEVTNTEAFF
TRBV27	.	.	TRBJ1-5	TGTGCCAGCAGTTTAGGGGGCTCCGGCAATCAGCCCCAGCATTTT	CASSLGGSGNQPQHF
TRBV6-1	TRBD2	.	TRBJ2-7	TGTGCCAGCAGGGTCGGGACTAGCGGGTTTTACGAGCAGTACTTC	CASRVGTSGFYEQYF
TRBV11-2	.	once	TRBJ2-1	TGTGCCAGCAGCTTAGGGCGGTTCGATGAGCAGTTCTTC	CASSLGRFDEQFF
TRBV6-1	.	.	TRBJ2-2	TGTGCCAGCAGTGTAGATCCGAACACCGGGGAGCTGTTTTTT	CASSVDPNTGELFF
TRBV4-3	.	.	TRBJ1-1	TGCGCCAGCAGCCAAGATCTATCGGGGGTCACTGAAGCTTTCTTT	CASSQDLSGVTEAFF
TRBV15	.	.	TRBJ1-6	TGTGCCACCAGCAGAGATCTCGGGAATTCACCCCTCCACTTT	CATSRDLGNSPLHF
TRBV6-6	.	.	TRBJ1-1	TGTGCCAGCAGTTACTCGGCCGGGGACACTGAAGCTTTCTTT	CASSYSAGDTEAFF
TRBV9	TRBD1	few	TRBJ1-1	TGTGCCAGCAGCGTGACAGGGGCTGGCACTGAAGCTTTCTTT	CASSVTGAGTEAFF
TRBV7-9	.	.	TRBJ1-4	TGTGCCAGCAGCTTAGGACAGAGTAATGAAAAACTGTTTTTT	CASSLGQSNEKLFF
TRBV7-9	TRBD2	.	TRBJ2-5	TGTGCCAGCAGCAAGACTAGCTCCCTCGGGGAGACCCAGTACTTC	CASSKTSSLGETQYF
TRBV5-4	.	.	TRBJ2-1	TGTGCCAGCAGCCGTGCCGGTGAGCAGTTCTTC	CASSRAGEQFF
TRBV6-5	.	.	TRBJ2-7	TGTGCCAGCAGGGGGACATTGGGGTACGAGCAGTACTTC	CASRGTLGYEQYF
TRBV5-1	.	.	TRBJ1-1	TGCGCCAGCAGACGTACAGGGTTCACTGAAGCTTTCTTT	CASRRTGFTEAFF
TRBV7-9	TRBD2	.	TRBJ2-1	TGTGCCAGCAGTCCAGCGACTCGACTAGCGGGAGTTGAGCAGTTCTTC	CASSPATRLAGVEQFF
TRBV15	TRBD2	.	TRBJ2-2	TGTGCCACCAGCACGGGAAGCGGGAGGGCGGGCACCGGGGAGCTGTTTTTT	CATSTGSGRAGTGELFF
TRBV6-1	TRBD2	.	TRBJ2-1	TGTGCCAGCAGTGAAGGTGGCGGGGGTTCCTACAATGAGCAGTTCTTC	CASSEGGGGSYNEQFF
TRBV7-2	.	.	TRBJ1-4	TGTGCCAGCAGCTTAGAAAGCCAGGCGAGTGAAAAACTGTTTTTT	CASSLESQASEKLFF
TRBV5-4	TRBD1	.	TRBJ2-2	TGTGCCAGCGGGACAGGGGGGAACACCGGGGAGCTGTTTTTT	CASGTGGNTGELFF
TRBV15	.	.	TRBJ1-1	TGTGCCACCAGCAGAGAAACAGGGAAAGCTTTCTTT	CATSRETGKAFF
TRBV7-3	TRBD2	.	TRBJ2-1	TGTGCCAGCAGCCGAAGCGTGGGACTAGGAGTCGGGAATGAGCAGTTCTTC	CASSRSVGLGVGNEQFF
TRBV6-6	.	.	TRBJ2-7	TGTGCCAGCGTGACCGGGACTCCCAGCTCCTACGAGCAGTACTTC	CASVTGTPSSYEQYF
TRBV7-2	.	.	TRBJ2-7	TGTGCCAGCAGCTTCCCAGGGGTCGACGAGCAGTACTTC	CASSFPGVDEQYF
TRBV30	.	few	TRBJ1-5	TGTGCCTGGACATCGGGTGGCAATCAGCCCCAGCATTTT	CAWTSGGNQPQHF
TRBV19	.	.	TRBJ1-5	TGTGCCAGCCAATATGGGGGGTTCGGGGGTCAGCCCCAGCATTTT	CASQYGGFGGQPQHF
TRBV2	.	.	TRBJ2-3	TGTGCCAGCAGGGGGGCCCGGCGGGGGTACACAGATACGCAGTATTTT	CASRGARRGYTDTQYF
TRBV6-6	TRBD2	.	TRBJ2-3	TGTGCCAGCAGTTCCCCAGGACTAGCGGCAACAGATACGCAGTATTTT	CASSSPGLAATDTQYF
TRBV7-9	TRBD2	.	TRBJ2-7	TGTGCCAGCAGCCCCTTCGGCGGGTGGGGAGGGCACGAGCAGTACTTC	CASSPFGGWGGHEQYF
TRBV2	.	.	TRBJ1-4	TGTGCCAGCAGTGAAGTGTTAGCGGGCCTCGGTGGGGAAAAACTGTTTTTT	CASSEVLAGLGGEKLFF
TRBV9	TRBD2	.	TRBJ2-1	TGTGCCAGCAGCTGGCGGGAGGGTTCATACAATGAGCAGTTCTTC	CASSWREGSYNEQFF
TRBV15	.	.	TRBJ2-7	TGTGCCACCAGCAGCCTAAACTACGAGCAGTACTTC	CATSSLNYEQYF
TRBV28	TRBD1	.	TRBJ1-4	TGTGCCAGCAGTTCCCCAAGGACAGGTCGGACTAATGAAAAACTGTTTTTT	CASSSPRTGRTNEKLFF
TRBV7-9	.	.	TRBJ2-7	TGTGCCAGCAGCGCAGATGGAGGATACTACGAGCAGTACTTC	CASSADGGYYEQYF
TRBV29-1	TRBD2	.	TRBJ2-1	TGCAGCGTTGAAGATTGGGCCGGGGGGGGAGCTCCGTTCTTC	CSVEDWAGGGAPFF
TRBV4-3	.	.	TRBJ1-1	TGCGCCAGCAGCCAAAGAGGGGGAAACACTGAAGCTTTCTTT	CASSQRGGNTEAFF
TRBV6-6	TRBD2	.	TRBJ2-3	TGTGCCAGCAGACTAGCGGGGGGGCGGGATACGCAGTATTTT	CASRLAGGRDTQYF